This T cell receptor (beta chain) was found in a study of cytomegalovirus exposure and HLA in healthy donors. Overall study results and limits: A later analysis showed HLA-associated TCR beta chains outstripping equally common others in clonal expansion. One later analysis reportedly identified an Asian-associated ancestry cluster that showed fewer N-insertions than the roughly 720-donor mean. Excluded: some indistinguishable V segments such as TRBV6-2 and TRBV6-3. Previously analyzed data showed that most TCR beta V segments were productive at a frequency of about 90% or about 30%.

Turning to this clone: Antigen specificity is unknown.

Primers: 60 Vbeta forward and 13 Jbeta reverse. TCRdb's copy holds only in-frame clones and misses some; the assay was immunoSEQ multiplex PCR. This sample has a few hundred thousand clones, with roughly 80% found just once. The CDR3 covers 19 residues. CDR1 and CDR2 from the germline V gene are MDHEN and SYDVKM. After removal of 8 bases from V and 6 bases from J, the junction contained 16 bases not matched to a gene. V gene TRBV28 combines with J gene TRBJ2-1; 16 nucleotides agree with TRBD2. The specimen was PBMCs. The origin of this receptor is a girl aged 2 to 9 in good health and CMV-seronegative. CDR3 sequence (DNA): TGTGCCAGCCTAGCCTCCGGGACTAGCGGGAGGGCCGGAGGCAATGAGCAGTTCTTC. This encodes CASLASGTSGRAGGNEQFF.